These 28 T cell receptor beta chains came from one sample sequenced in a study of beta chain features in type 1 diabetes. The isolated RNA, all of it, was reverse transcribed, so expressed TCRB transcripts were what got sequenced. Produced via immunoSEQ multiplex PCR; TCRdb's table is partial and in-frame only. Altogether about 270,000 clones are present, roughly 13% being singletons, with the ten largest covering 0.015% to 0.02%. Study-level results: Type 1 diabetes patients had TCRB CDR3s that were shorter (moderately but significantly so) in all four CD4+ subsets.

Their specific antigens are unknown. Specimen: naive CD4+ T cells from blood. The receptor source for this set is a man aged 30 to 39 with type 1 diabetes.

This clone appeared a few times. In DNA form, the CDR3 reads TGTGCCAGCAGCGCTGCTAGGTACCAAGAGACCCAGTACTTC. Its translation is CASSAARYQETQYF. The gene calls are TRBV7-2 and TRBJ2-5, with D unresolved. Trimming took 5 bases from V and 0 from J, leaving 10 bases between them. This CDR3 spans 14 amino acids. Germline V lookup: CDR1 SGHTA, CDR2 FQGNSA.

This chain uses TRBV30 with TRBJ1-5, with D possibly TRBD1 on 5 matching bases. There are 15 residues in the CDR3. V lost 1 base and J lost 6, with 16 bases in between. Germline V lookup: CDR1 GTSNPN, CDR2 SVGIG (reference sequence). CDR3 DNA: TGTGCCTGGAGTGCCCCGGGGCTGCGGGGTCAGCCCCAGCATTTT. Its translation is CAWSAPGLRGQPQHF.

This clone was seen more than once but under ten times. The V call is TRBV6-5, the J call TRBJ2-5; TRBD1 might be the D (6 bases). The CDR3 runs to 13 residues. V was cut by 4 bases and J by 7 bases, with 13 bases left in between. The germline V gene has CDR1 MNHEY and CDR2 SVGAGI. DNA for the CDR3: TGTGCCAGCAGTTCGCCAGGGGCGGGGACCCAGTACTTC. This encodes CASSSPGAGTQYF.

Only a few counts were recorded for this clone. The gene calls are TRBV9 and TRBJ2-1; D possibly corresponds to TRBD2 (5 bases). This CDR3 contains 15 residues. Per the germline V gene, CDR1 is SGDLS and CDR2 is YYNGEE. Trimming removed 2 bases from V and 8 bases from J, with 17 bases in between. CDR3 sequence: CASSVDLAKDDEQFF. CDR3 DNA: TGTGCCAGCAGCGTGGATTTAGCGAAGGACGATGAGCAGTTCTTC.

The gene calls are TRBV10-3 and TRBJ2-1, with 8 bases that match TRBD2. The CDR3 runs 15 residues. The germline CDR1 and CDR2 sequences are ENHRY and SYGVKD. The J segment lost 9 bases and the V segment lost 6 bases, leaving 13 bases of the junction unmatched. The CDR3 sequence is CAISREVSGIGEQFF. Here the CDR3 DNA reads TGTGCCATCAGCCGGGAGGTTAGCGGGATTGGTGAGCAGTTCTTC.

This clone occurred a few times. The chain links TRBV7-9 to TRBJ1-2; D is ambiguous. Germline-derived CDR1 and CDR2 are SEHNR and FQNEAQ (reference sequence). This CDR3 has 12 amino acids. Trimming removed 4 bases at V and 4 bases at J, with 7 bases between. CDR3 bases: TGTGCCAGCAGCTCCGAGGGCTATGGCTACACCTTC. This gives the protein CASSSEGYGYTF.

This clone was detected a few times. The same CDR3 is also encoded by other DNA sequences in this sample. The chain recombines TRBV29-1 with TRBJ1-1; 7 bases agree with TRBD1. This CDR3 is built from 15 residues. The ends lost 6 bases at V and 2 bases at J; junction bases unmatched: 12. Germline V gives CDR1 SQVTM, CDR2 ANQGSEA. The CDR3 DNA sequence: TGCAGCGTCCTAGGGATGGGACAGAGCAACACTGAAGCTTTCTTT. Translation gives CSVLGMGQSNTEAFF.

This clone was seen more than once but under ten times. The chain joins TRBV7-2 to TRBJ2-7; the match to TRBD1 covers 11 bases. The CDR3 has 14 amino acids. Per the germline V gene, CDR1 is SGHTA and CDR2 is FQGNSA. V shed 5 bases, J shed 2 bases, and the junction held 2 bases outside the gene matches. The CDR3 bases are TGTGCCAGCAGCCAGGGACAGGGGGCCTACGAGCAGTACTTC. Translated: CASSQGQGAYEQYF.

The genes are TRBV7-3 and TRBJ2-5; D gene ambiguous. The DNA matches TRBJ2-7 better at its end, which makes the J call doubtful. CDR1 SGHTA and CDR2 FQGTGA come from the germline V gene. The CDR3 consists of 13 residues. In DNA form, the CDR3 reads TGTGCCAGCAGGTCTCCAGCGTCCTACGAGCAGTACTTC. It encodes CASRSPASYEQYF.

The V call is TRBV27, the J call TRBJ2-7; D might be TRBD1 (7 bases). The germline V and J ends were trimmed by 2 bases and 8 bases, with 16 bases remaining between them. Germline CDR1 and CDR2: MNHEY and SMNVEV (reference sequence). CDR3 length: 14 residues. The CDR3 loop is CASSLGGGGSKQYF. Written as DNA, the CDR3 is TGTGCCAGCAGTTTAGGAGGGGGCGGCTCGAAGCAGTACTTC.

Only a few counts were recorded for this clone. The CDR3 DNA is TGTGCCAGCAGCTCCAGGACAGGGGCGGCCACCGGGGAGCTGTTTTTT. It encodes CASSSRTGAATGELFF. The rearrangement links TRBV7-9 to TRBJ2-2; TRBD1 matches at 9 bases. There are 16 residues in the CDR3. V lost 4 bases and J lost 4; bases outside the gene matches: 7. Germline CDR1 SEHNR, CDR2 FQNEAQ (reference sequence).

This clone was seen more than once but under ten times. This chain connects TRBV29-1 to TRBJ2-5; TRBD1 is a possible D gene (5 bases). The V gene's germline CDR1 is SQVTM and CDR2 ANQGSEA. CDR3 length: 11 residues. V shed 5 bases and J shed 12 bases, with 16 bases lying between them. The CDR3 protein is CSVFRDGREYF. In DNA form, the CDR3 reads TGCAGCGTTTTCAGGGATGGCCGTGAGTACTTC.

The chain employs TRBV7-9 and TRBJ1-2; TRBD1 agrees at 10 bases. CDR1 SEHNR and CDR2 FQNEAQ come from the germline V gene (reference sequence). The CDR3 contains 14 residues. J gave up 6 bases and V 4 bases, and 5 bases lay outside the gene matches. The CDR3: CASSSSGQGNGYTF. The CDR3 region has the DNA TGTGCCAGCAGCTCCTCGGGACAGGGGAATGGCTACACCTTC. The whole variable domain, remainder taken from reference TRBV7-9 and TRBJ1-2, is DTGVSQNPRHKITKRGQNVTFRCDPISEHNRLYWYRQTLGQGPEFLTYFQNEAQLEKSRLLSDRFSAERPKGSFSTLEIQRTEQGDSAMYLCASSSSGQGNGYTFGSGTRLTVV.

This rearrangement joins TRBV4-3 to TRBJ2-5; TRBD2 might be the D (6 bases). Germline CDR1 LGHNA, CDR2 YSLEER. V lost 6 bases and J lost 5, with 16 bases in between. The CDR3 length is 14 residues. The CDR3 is CASRSSVGGETQYF. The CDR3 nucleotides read TGCGCCAGCAGGTCTAGCGTTGGGGGGGAGACCCAGTACTTC.

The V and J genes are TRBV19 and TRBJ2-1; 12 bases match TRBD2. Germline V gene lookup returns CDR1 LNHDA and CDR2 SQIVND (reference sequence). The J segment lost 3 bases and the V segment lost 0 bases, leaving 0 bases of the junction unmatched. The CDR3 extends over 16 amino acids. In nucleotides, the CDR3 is TGTGCCAGTAGTATAGAGGGACTAGCGGGCTACAATGAGCAGTTCTTC. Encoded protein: CASSIEGLAGYNEQFF.

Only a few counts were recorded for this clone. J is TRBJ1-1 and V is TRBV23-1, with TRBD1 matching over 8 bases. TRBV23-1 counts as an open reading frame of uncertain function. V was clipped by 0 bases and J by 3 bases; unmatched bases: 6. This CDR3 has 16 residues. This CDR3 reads CASSQSSTGEDTEAFF. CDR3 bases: TGCGCCAGCAGTCAATCCTCGACAGGGGAGGACACTGAAGCTTTCTTT.

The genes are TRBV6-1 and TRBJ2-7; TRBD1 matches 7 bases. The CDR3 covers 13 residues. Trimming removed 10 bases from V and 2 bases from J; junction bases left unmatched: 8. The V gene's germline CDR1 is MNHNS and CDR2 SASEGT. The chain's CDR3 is CATTDRLTYEQYF. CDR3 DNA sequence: TGTGCCACCACGGACAGGTTGACCTACGAGCAGTACTTC.

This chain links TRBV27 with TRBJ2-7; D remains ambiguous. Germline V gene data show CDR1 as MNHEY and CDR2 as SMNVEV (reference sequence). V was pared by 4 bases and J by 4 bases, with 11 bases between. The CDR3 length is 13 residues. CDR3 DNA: TGTGCCAGCAGTTCCGCTACGAAGTACGAGCAGTACTTC. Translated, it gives CASSSATKYEQYF.

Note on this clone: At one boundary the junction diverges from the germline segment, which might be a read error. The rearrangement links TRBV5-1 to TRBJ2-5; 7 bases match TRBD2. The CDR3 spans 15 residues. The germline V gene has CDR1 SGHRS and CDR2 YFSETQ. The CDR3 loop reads CASSLRGGTTSFENF. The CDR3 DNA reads TGCGCCAGCAGCTTGAGGGGAGGGACGACCAGCTTCGAAAACTTC.

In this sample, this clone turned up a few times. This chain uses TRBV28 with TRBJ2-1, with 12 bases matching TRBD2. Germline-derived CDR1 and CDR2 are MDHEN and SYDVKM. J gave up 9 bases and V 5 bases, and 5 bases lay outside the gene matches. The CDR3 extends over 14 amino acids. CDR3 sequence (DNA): TGTGCCAGCAGTCCTAGCGGGAGGGCAGGTGAGCAGTTCTTC. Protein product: CASSPSGRAGEQFF.

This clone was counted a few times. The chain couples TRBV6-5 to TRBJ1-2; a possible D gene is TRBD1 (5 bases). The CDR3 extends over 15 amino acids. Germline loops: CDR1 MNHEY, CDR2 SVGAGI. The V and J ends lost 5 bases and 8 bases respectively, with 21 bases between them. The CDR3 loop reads CASSPSGGWRGGYTF. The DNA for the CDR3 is TGTGCCAGCAGTCCCTCTGGGGGGTGGCGGGGAGGCTACACCTTC.

CDR3 nucleotide sequence: TGTGCCTGGGCCGATTGGAGCGGACCTTCCTACGAGCAGTACTTC. It encodes CAWADWSGPSYEQYF. J is TRBJ2-7 and V is TRBV30; D may be TRBD2 (5 bases). The length of the CDR3 is 15 residues. The V gene's germline CDR1 is GTSNPN and CDR2 SVGIG (reference sequence). V was clipped by 5 bases and J by 1 base, with 18 bases between them. The full variable domain, its missing parts supplied by reference TRBV30 and TRBJ2-7, is SQTIHQWPATLVQPVGSPLSLECTVEGTSNPNLYWYRQAAGRGLQLLFYSVGIGQISSEVPQNLSASRPQDRQFILSSKKLLLSDSGFYLCAWADWSGPSYEQYFGPGTRLTVT.

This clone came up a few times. CDR3 loop: CASSRPTSGTGELFF. The CDR3 nucleotides are TGTGCCAGCAGTCGCCCGACTAGCGGCACCGGGGAGCTGTTTTTT. The J gene is TRBJ2-2, the V gene TRBV7-3, with 9 bases identical to TRBD2. After removal of 6 bases from V and 4 bases from J, the junction contained 6 bases not matched to a gene. Germline CDR1 is SGHTA and CDR2 is FQGTGA. There are 15 residues in the CDR3.

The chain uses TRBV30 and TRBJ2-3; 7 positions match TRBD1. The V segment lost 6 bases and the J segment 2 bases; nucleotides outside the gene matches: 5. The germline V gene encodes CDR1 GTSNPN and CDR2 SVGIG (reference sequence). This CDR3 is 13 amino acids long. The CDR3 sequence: CACKGATTDTQYF. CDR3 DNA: TGTGCCTGTAAGGGGGCGACCACAGATACGCAGTATTTT.

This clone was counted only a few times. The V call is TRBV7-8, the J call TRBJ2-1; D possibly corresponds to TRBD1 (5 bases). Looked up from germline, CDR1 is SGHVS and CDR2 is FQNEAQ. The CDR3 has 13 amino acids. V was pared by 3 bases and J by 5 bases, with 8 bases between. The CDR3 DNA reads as TGTGCCAGCAGCTTCGACAGAAACAATGAGCAGTTCTTC. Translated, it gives CASSFDRNNEQFF.

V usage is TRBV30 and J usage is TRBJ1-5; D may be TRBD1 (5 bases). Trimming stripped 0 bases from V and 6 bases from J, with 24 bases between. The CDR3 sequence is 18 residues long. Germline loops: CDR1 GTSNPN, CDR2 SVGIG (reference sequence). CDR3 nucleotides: TGTGCCTGGAGTGTACGGTTGGTTATCGGGGGTGGTCGTCAGCCCCAGCATTTT. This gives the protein CAWSVRLVIGGGRQPQHF.

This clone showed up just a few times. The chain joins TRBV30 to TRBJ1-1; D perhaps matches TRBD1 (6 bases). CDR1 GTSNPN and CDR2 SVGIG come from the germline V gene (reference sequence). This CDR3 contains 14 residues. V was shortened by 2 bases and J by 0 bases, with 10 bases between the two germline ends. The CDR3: CAWSRGGLNTEAFF. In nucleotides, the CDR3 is TGTGCCTGGAGTAGGGGGGGCTTGAACACTGAAGCTTTCTTT.

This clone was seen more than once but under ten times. CDR3 DNA: TGTGCCAGCAGCTCCCCTTCCGGGACTAAGTACTTC. Protein sequence: CASSSPSGTKYF. J is TRBJ2-7 and V is TRBV7-2; the match to TRBD2 covers 7 bases. This CDR3 spans 12 amino acids. Germline V gene sequence: CDR1 SGHTA, CDR2 FQGNSA. V trimming: 4 bases; J trimming: 11 bases; junction bases outside the gene matches: 8.